This T cell receptor (beta chain) was profiled in a study of blood T cell repertoires in COVID-19. For the study at large: T cells, B-cell-depleted T cells, or PBMCs supplied cDNA or gDNA.

Some clones are missing from TCRdb's copy, which holds only in-frame ones; the method was immunoSEQ multiplex PCR. This table has about 220,000 clones, 75% to 90% appearing once. The CDR3 consists of 13 residues. Trimming shortened V by 8 bases and J by 6 bases, and 11 bases separated the two germline ends. J is TRBJ1-6 and V is TRBV12-3 or TRBV12-4; D gene ambiguous. This sequence originates from a woman in her seventies with COVID-19, enrolled during active disease. The source material was peripheral blood. The CDR3 protein is CASRGLFNSPLHF. The CDR3 nucleotides read TGTGCCAGCCGGGGTCTATTTAATTCACCCCTCCACTTT.